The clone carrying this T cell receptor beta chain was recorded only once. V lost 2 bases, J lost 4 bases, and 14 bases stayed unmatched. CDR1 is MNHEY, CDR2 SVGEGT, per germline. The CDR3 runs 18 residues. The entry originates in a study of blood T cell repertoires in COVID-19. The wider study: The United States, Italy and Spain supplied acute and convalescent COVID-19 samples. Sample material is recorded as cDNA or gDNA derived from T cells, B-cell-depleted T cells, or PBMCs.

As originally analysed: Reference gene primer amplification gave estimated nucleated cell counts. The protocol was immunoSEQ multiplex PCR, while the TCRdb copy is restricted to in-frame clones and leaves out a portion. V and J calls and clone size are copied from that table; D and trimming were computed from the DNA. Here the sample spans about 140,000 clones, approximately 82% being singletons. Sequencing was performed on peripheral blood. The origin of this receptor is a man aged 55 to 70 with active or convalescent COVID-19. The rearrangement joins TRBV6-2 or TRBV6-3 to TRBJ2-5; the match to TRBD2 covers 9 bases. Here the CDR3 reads CASSYRVAGDLRGETQYF. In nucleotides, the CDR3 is TGTGCCAGCAGTTACAGGGTAGCGGGGGACTTAAGAGGAGAGACCCAGTACTTC.